This entry describes one T cell receptor (beta chain). This CDR3 is also generated by other DNA sequences in the sample. These data originate in a study of blood T cell repertoires in COVID-19. The wider study: COVID-19 samples from acute and convalescent phases originated in the United States, Italy and Spain. In each case, the material was cDNA or gDNA derived from T cells, B-cell-depleted T cells, or PBMCs.

Germline V gene lookup returns CDR1 SGDLS and CDR2 YYNGEE. The V end lost 2 bases, the J end lost 1 base, and 4 bases lay between the germline ends. This CDR3 has 13 amino acids. Per the study methods: Amplifying reference gene primers gave estimates of nucleated cell counts. Measured with immunoSEQ multiplex PCR; TCRdb has only the in-frame clones, and not every one. For V, J and clone size, that table is used; D and trimming come from the DNA. Seen here are a few hundred thousand clones, about 87% observed once, and the top ten hold about 7.6%. This TCR came from a woman between 65 and 79 years old with active or convalescent COVID-19. V and J are TRBV9 and TRBJ1-3; no clear D. Sequencing was carried out using peripheral blood. The CDR3: CASSVASGNTIYF. DNA of the CDR3: TGTGCCAGCAGCGTGGCTTCTGGAAACACCATATATTTT.